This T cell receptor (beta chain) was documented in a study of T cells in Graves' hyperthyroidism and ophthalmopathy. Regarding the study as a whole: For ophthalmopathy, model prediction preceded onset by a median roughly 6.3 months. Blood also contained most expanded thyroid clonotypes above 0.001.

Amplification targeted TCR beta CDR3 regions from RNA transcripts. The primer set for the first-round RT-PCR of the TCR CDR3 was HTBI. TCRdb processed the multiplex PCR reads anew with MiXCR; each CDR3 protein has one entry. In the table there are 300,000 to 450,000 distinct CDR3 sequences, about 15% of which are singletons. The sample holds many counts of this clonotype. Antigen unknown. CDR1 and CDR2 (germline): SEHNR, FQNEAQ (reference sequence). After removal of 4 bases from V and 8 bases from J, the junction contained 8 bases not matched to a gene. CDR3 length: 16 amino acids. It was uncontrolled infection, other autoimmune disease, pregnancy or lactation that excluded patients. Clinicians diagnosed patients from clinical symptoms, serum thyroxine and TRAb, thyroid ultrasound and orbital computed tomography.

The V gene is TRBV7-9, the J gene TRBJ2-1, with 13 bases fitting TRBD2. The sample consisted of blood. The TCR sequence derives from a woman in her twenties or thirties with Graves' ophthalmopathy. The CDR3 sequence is CASSSPTSGGIHEQFF. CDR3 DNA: TGTGCCAGCAGCTCGCCGACTAGCGGGGGGATCCATGAGCAGTTCTTC.